This is a list of T cell receptor beta chains from one sample in a study of cytomegalovirus exposure and HLA in healthy donors. Profiled with immunoSEQ multiplex PCR; TCRdb holds only in-frame clones, not every one. The sample lists about 110,000 clones, about 79% seen once, with about 2.6% in the top ten. Sample: PBMCs. The origin of the receptors is a man aged 50-59 years in good health and CMV-seropositive. CDR3s include the opening cysteine and the closing phenylalanine or tryptophan. The D gene is left open where the match is weak. For some rows the clone size is stated as once, few or many, or as a class when expanded; others skip it.

.	TRBV5-1	TRBD1	TRBJ1-1	CASSGTGGWAFF	TGCGCCAGCAGCGGCACAGGGGGTTGGGCTTTCTTT
.	TRBV9	TRBD2	TRBJ2-5	CASSVVCGGETQYF	TGTGCCAGCAGCGTAGTGTGCGGGGGAGAGACCCAGTACTTC
few	TRBV6-5	TRBD1	TRBJ1-6	CASSTGTGYSPLHF	TGTGCCAGCAGTACCGGGACAGGGTACTCACCCCTCCACTTT
.	TRBV7-3	TRBD2	TRBJ2-7	CASSLAGGSSYEQYF	TGTGCCAGCAGTTTAGCGGGAGGGTCCTCCTACGAGCAGTACTTC
.	TRBV7-9	TRBD2	TRBJ2-3	CASSSPSGRAITDTQYF	TGTGCCAGCAGCTCGCCTAGCGGGAGGGCGATCACAGATACGCAGTATTTT
few	TRBV6-4	.	TRBJ2-2	CASREGRNTGELFF	TGTGCCAGCAGAGAAGGGAGGAACACCGGGGAGCTGTTTTTT
.	TRBV6-5	.	TRBJ1-1	CASSYSESNTEAFF	TGTGCCAGCAGTTATAGCGAGTCTAACACTGAAGCTTTCTTT
.	TRBV9	TRBD2	TRBJ2-7	CASSIGAGASAREQYF	TGTGCCAGCAGCATAGGAGCGGGGGCTTCCGCGCGGGAGCAGTACTTC
.	TRBV6-6	TRBD1	TRBJ2-3	CASRVPGQGARDTQYF	TGTGCCAGCCGGGTTCCGGGACAGGGGGCGAGAGATACGCAGTATTTT
.	TRBV5-1	TRBD1	TRBJ2-5	CASSQTGVQETQYF	TGCGCCAGCAGCCAGACAGGGGTCCAAGAGACCCAGTACTTC
.	TRBV29-1	.	TRBJ1-2	CSVEEPVGYGYTF	TGCAGCGTTGAAGAACCCGTCGGGTATGGCTACACCTTC
once	TRBV19	.	TRBJ1-2	CASSIRGEGYGYTF	TGTGCCAGTAGTATCAGGGGCGAGGGCTATGGCTACACCTTC
.	TRBV21-1	.	TRBJ2-3	CASSKLFGLARFTDTQYF	TGTGCCAGCAGCAAACTCTTCGGCCTAGCGAGGTTCACAGATACGCAGTATTTT
.	TRBV28	TRBD2	TRBJ2-1	CASSSLAGSYNEQFF	TGTGCCAGCAGTTCATTAGCGGGAAGCTACAATGAGCAGTTCTTC
.	TRBV10-3	.	TRBJ1-2	CAISESPDSYGYTF	TGTGCCATCAGTGAGTCCCCGGACAGCTATGGCTACACCTTC
.	TRBV5-1	TRBD2	TRBJ2-3	CASSLDSRLGLGNTDTQYF	TGCGCCAGCAGCTTGGACAGCAGGCTCGGACTAGGAAACACAGATACGCAGTATTTT
.	TRBV11-3	TRBD1	TRBJ2-1	CASSLGQGVTSYNEQFF	TGTGCCAGCAGCTTGGGACAGGGGGTGACCTCCTACAATGAGCAGTTCTTC
.	TRBV5-1	TRBD2	TRBJ2-5	CASSSGTSGQETQYF	TGCGCCAGCAGCTCCGGGACTAGCGGCCAAGAGACCCAGTACTTC